Listed here is a single T cell receptor (beta chain). No antigen is known for it. This record comes from a study of blood T cells in healthy people across ages. The study, taken as a whole, reports: No conclusive comparison of naive versus antigen-experienced cells was possible with unsorted PBMCs. Long-lived and aged donors differed, with more naive CD4+ cells and higher diversity in the long-lived.

A second PCR of about 6 to 11 cycles used a sample-barcoded 5' primer and a J-beta primer mix. Every molecule of cDNA carried a tag from a template-switch adaptor with 12 random nucleotides. TCRdb redid the calling of the 5' RACE reads with MiXCR, one entry per CDR3 protein. The table records around 1,500,000 distinct CDR3 sequences, around two fifths of them present only once. Donors ranged from roughly 6 to 90 years old and were healthy Caucasians in Russia. CDR3 length: 14 residues. Trimming cost V 3 bases and J 0 bases, with 12 bases left between them. Germline V gene lookup returns CDR1 DFQATT and CDR2 SNEGSKA (reference sequence).

Sequencing used blood. The V and J genes are TRBV20-1 and TRBJ2-7; D is undetermined. This receptor was taken from a woman between 18 and 29 years old in good health. The CDR3 spells CSASFGSYSYEQYF. The CDR3, as DNA: TGCAGTGCTAGTTTCGGCTCCTACTCCTACGAGCAGTACTTC.